This T cell receptor beta chain appears in the sequencing data of a study of breast tumors, draining lymph nodes, adjacent tissues (dated by TCRdb to 2015 to 2016). Regarding the research as a whole: TCR beta repertoires were compared across tumor, adjacent nontumor tissue and axillary lymph nodes obtained from breast cancer patients. The study was designed to assess the relationships and possible T-cell exchange between tumor, surrounding tissue and draining lymph node repertoires in human breast cancer.

Sequencing took place on an Illumina HiSeq 2000. TCR beta chain libraries were generated by multiplex PCR amplification. The amplified TCR beta chain products were analyzed by high-throughput sequencing. TCRdb handled the public reads itself, with Q25 trimming in fastp and clone calling in MiXCR, and kept productive beta chains. Identical CDR3 proteins give one entry, which carries the most common genes and DNA. The sample table records some 100,000 distinct CDR3 sequences; roughly 20% of these occur just once. The ten largest make up roughly 1.2% of the sample. V ends up 4 bases short and J 5 bases short, with an unmatched junction base count of 9. According to the germline V gene, CDR1 reads SGHTS and CDR2 reads YDEGEE. The CDR3 runs 16 amino acids, cysteine and phenylalanine included. Only the CDR3 part of the read is kept: 48 bases, read in frame from the first base. This clonotype was seen repeatedly, ten times or more. Its antigen is not yet known. The input lacks base qualities; no much larger clone sits a single base away.

General study outcomes and caveats: Rather than being directly demonstrated, the conclusion that tumor T cells originate in lymph nodes was presented as consistent with a hypothesis. Tumor T-cell repertoires showed less diversity than lymph node repertoires and more diversity than nontumor tissue repertoires, and tumor T-cell repertoires showed preferential V and J gene usage. A scenario in which most tumor T cells derive from the lymph node and then expand within tumor tissue was judged to be consistent with the data. Tumor and nontumor tissue repertoires were significantly more similar in luminal-like than in basal-like breast cancer.

Lymph node samples were obtained from the axillary draining lymph nodes of breast cancer patients. This TCR was sampled from a female donor with breast cancer. Some clones in this sample may be carry-over from other donors' samples. The sequenced sample was axillary lymph node tissue. The V and J genes are TRBV5-8 and TRBJ2-1; 10 central bases correspond to TRBD1. CDR3 region: CASSPTGTGADNEQFF. The bases are TGTGCCAGCAGCCCGACCGGGACAGGGGCGGACAATGAGCAGTTCTTC.